The 22 T cell receptor beta chains presented below share a single source sample, sequenced in a study of blood T cells in healthy people across ages. Next came a second PCR, run for about 6 to 11 cycles, which used a sample-barcoded 5' primer along with a J-beta primer mix. One entry per CDR3 protein results from TCRdb running MiXCR on the 5' RACE reads. The profile shows about 680,000 distinct CDR3 sequences, approximately 50% of them singletons. The source material was blood. The receptors stem from a woman aged 60-75 years in good health.

The CDR3 protein is CAWSTGTGNSPLHF. Here the CDR3 DNA reads TGTGCCTGGAGCACCGGGACAGGGAATTCACCCCTCCACTTT. The chain joins TRBV30 to TRBJ1-6, with 9 bases identical to TRBD1. The CDR3 is 14 residues long. The V gene's germline CDR1 is GTSNPN and CDR2 SVGIG (reference sequence). The trim removed 3 bases at V and 7 bases at J, leaving 4 bases unmatched.

This clonotype was counted many times. V usage is TRBV28 and J usage is TRBJ2-5; D could derive from TRBD1 or TRBD2 (6 bases each). The V end was cut by 6 bases, the J end by 5 bases, with 19 bases between. Germline V gene lookup returns CDR1 MDHEN and CDR2 SYDVKM. The CDR3 extends over 15 amino acids. As DNA, the CDR3 is TGTGCCAGCAGACTAGACCCCACAGGGACTGAGACCCAGTACTTC. Its protein is CASRLDPTGTETQYF.

This clonotype was seen a single time. This chain connects TRBV15 to TRBJ2-1; 11 positions agree with TRBD2. The V and J ends lost 4 bases and 7 bases, in that order; junction bases with no gene match: 12. Germline V CDR1 and CDR2: LNHNV, YYDKDF (reference sequence). This CDR3 is built from 17 residues. CDR3 DNA: TGTGCCACCAGCAAAGAGACTAGCGGGAACCAGGCGAATGAGCAGTTCTTC. Translating it yields CATSKETSGNQANEQFF. The full variable domain, completed using reference TRBV15 and TRBJ2-1, is DAMVIQNPRYQVTQFGKPVTLSCSQTLNHNVMYWYQQKSSQAPKLLFHYYDKDFNNEADTPDNFQSRRPNTSFCFLDIRSPGLGDTAMYLCATSKETSGNQANEQFFGPGTRLTVL.

This clonotype showed up just a few times. This chain joins TRBV20-1 and TRBJ2-1; TRBD2 is a possible D gene (6 bases). CDR1 is DFQATT, CDR2 SNEGSKA, per germline (reference sequence). This CDR3 spans 15 amino acids. V was shortened by 5 bases and J by 6 bases, with 20 bases between the two germline ends. CDR3 loop: CSAQDGRTVGNEQFF. DNA for the CDR3: TGCAGTGCTCAGGACGGGAGAACGGTAGGCAATGAGCAGTTCTTC.

The V call is TRBV9, the J call TRBJ2-5; tentatively, D is TRBD1 or TRBD2 (5 bases each). Trimming took off 2 bases at V and 4 bases at J, with 15 bases between the two ends. Germline V gene sequence: CDR1 SGDLS, CDR2 YYNGEE. The CDR3 extends over 15 amino acids. In DNA, the CDR3 is TGTGCCAGCAGCGTCGGGGCAGGGACGTCAGAGACCCAGTACTTC. It yields the protein CASSVGAGTSETQYF. Together with reference TRBV9 and TRBJ2-5, the CDR3 gives the full variable domain: DSGVTQTPKHLITATGQRVTLRCSPRSGDLSVYWYQQSLDQGLQFLIQYYNGEERAKGNILERFSAQQFPDLHSELNLSSLELGDSALYFCASSVGAGTSETQYFGPGTRLLVL.

The genes are TRBV20-1 and TRBJ2-7, with a tentative D call TRBD2 (5 bases). The CDR3 consists of 18 residues. Trimming stripped 1 base from V and 7 bases from J, with 29 bases between. Germline V gene data show CDR1 as DFQATT and CDR2 as SNEGSKA (reference sequence). The CDR3 here is CSARGFFENTREPGEQYF. CDR3 nucleotide sequence: TGCAGTGCTAGAGGGTTCTTTGAGAATACAAGGGAACCGGGGGAGCAGTACTTC.

The rearrangement joins TRBV28 to TRBJ2-4; perhaps TRBD2 as D (7 bases). The CDR3 is 16 amino acids. Germline V gene lookup returns CDR1 MDHEN and CDR2 SYDVKM. Trimming took 6 bases from V and 7 from J, leaving 22 bases between them. The CDR3 bases are TGTGCCAGCAGGGGAGGGACACTTCTTTGGACTAACATTCAGTACTTC. Translating it yields CASRGGTLLWTNIQYF.

The V call is TRBV2, the J call TRBJ2-5; weak D call: TRBD2 (5 bases). The germline V and J ends were trimmed by 8 bases and 4 bases, with 14 bases remaining between them. The CDR3 spans 13 residues. Germline CDR1 is SNHLY and CDR2 is FYNNEI. This CDR3 reads CASLRGSGETQYF. CDR3 in DNA: TGTGCCAGCCTCCGGGGATCCGGAGAGACCCAGTACTTC.

The gene calls are TRBV11-2 and TRBJ2-1; D is unresolved. Per the germline V gene, CDR1 is SGHAT and CDR2 is FQNNGV. V was shortened by 3 bases and J by 3 bases, with 12 bases between the two germline ends. The CDR3 extends over 15 amino acids. The CDR3 here is CASSFTETVYNEQFF. CDR3 nucleotides: TGTGCCAGCAGCTTCACGGAGACCGTCTACAATGAGCAGTTCTTC.

CDR3 sequence: CASSYSSGGGRPIFEQYF. The DNA of the CDR3 is TGTGCCAGCAGTTACTCATCCGGGGGGGGAAGGCCCATTTTTGAGCAGTACTTC. The chain is built from TRBV6-5 and TRBJ2-7, with 8 bases aligning to TRBD2. Trimming removed 0 bases from V and 7 bases from J; junction bases left unmatched: 17. Germline V CDR1 and CDR2: MNHEY, SVGAGI. The CDR3 contains 18 residues.

This clonotype was found a few times. The genes are TRBV7-9 and TRBJ1-2; TRBD1 aligns across 7 bases. With 5 bases clipped from V and 7 bases from J, the junction kept 10 bases outside the gene matches. The CDR3 runs 14 residues. Germline V lookup: CDR1 SEHNR, CDR2 FQNEAQ (reference sequence). DNA of the CDR3: TGTGCCAGCAGCCTAGGGACAGACCACCGTGGCTACACCTTC. Translating gives CASSLGTDHRGYTF.

This clonotype has ten or more counts. CDR3 sequence reads: CASREDYPSTGELFF. Written as DNA, the CDR3 is TGCGCCAGCAGAGAGGACTACCCATCCACCGGGGAGCTGTTTTTT. The chain recombines TRBV4-3 with TRBJ2-2, with a weak D call TRBD2 (6 bases). Per germline, CDR1 LGHNA and CDR2 YSLEER. V dropped 6 bases and J dropped 4 bases, with 15 bases sitting between them. The CDR3 has 15 residues.

Ten or more counts support this clonotype. This sequence joins TRBV20-1 and TRBJ2-1, with TRBD2 identical over 7 bases. V lost 1 base to trimming and J lost 6 bases; unmatched junction nucleotides: 9. This CDR3 region has 15 residues. CDR1 is DFQATT and CDR2 is SNEGSKA in the germline V gene (reference sequence). Here the CDR3 reads CSARASGTTFNEQFF. CDR3 DNA sequence: TGCAGTGCTAGAGCTTCCGGGACTACCTTCAATGAGCAGTTCTTC.

This clonotype was observed a handful of times. The V gene is TRBV18, the J gene TRBJ2-1; the match to TRBD2 covers 10 bases. V lost 0 bases and J lost 5; bases outside the gene matches: 4. Germline lookup yields CDR1 KGHSH and CDR2 LQKENI. The CDR3 consists of 16 residues. The CDR3 protein is CASSPPSSGRNNEQFF. Written as DNA, the CDR3 is TGTGCCAGCTCACCACCGAGTAGCGGGAGGAACAATGAGCAGTTCTTC. The full variable domain, rest sourced from reference TRBV18 and TRBJ2-1, is NAGVMQNPRHLVRRRGQEARLRCSPMKGHSHVYWYRQLPEEGLKFMVYLQKENIIDESGMPKERFSAEFPKEGPSILRIQQVVRGDSAAYFCASSPPSSGRNNEQFFGPGTRLTVL.

This clonotype turned up a few times. This rearrangement joins TRBV25-1 to TRBJ1-2; 7 nucleotides line up with TRBD1. With 4 bases clipped from V and 7 bases from J, the junction kept 9 bases outside the gene matches. Germline V gives CDR1 MGHDK, CDR2 SYGVNS. The CDR3 contains 14 residues. For the CDR3, the DNA is TGTGCCAGCAGTGGACACGACAGGGCCGGTGGCTACACCTTC. Encoded protein: CASSGHDRAGGYTF.

Of note for this clonotype: Since the CDR3 does not end with the conserved phenylalanine or tryptophan, this likely comes from a read error. The chain combines TRBV12-3 or TRBV12-4 with TRBJ2-7; unclear D gene. There are 16 residues in the CDR3. Trimming stripped 1 base from V and 0 bases from J, with 13 bases between. This CDR3 reads CASSLVDIGLSYEQYL. CDR3 DNA: TGTGCCAGCAGTTTAGTGGATATTGGTCTCTCCTACGAGCAGTACTTA.

The V gene is TRBV11-2, the J gene TRBJ2-1; the match to TRBD2 covers 13 bases. The tail of the sequence fits TRBJ2-7 better, so the J call may be wrong. CDR1 SGHAT and CDR2 FQNNGV come from the germline V gene. This CDR3 is built from 17 residues. The CDR3 DNA sequence: TGTGCCAGCAGCTTAGAAGGACTAGCGGGGGACTACAATGAGCAGTACTTC. As protein: CASSLEGLAGDYNEQYF.

The chain employs TRBV28 and TRBJ2-7, with D tentatively TRBD1 (6 bases). V lost 5 bases, J lost 9 bases, and 11 bases lay in between. CDR1 is MDHEN and CDR2 is SYDVKM in the germline V gene. The CDR3 runs to 11 residues. The CDR3 loop is CASSGKQGQYF. CDR3 DNA: TGTGCCAGCAGTGGGAAACAGGGGCAGTACTTC. Filled out from reference TRBV28 and TRBJ2-7, the complete variable domain reads DVKVTQSSRYLVKRTGEKVFLECVQDMDHENMFWYRQDPGLGLRLIYFSYDVKMKEKGDIPEGYSVSREKKERFSLILESASTNQTSMYLCASSGKQGQYFGPGTRLTVT.

The chain links TRBV3-1 to TRBJ1-5; D is uncertain. The CDR3 runs 13 residues. CDR1 is LGHDT, CDR2 YNNKEL, per germline (reference sequence). Deletions cut 3 bases from V and 5 bases from J, with 8 bases between. The CDR3, as DNA: TGTGCCAGCAGCCAGCAGTGGGATCAGCCCCAGCATTTT. Encoded protein: CASSQQWDQPQHF.

This clonotype was found a few times. V is TRBV4-2 and J is TRBJ2-6, with D tentatively TRBD2 (5 bases). Looked up from germline, CDR1 is LGHNA and CDR2 is YNFKEQ. The CDR3 covers 19 residues. Trimming removed 3 bases at V and 0 bases at J, with 18 bases between. The CDR3 DNA reads as TGTGCCAGCAGCCAGAGGGTCGGCAGCGTAAGCTCTGGGGCCAACGTCCTGACTTTC. The encoded protein is CASSQRVGSVSSGANVLTF.

The chain employs TRBV20-1 and TRBJ2-7; D may be TRBD2 (5 bases). The CDR3 sequence is 15 residues long. V lost 6 bases to trimming and J lost 0 bases, with 18 bases between them. The germline gives CDR1 DFQATT, CDR2 SNEGSKA (reference sequence). The CDR3 is CSAPTFGSSSYEQYF. DNA of the CDR3: TGCAGTGCGCCCACTTTTGGGAGTTCCTCCTACGAGCAGTACTTC.

This clonotype was counted between two and nine times. The genes are TRBV20-1 and TRBJ2-5, with a weak D call TRBD2 (6 bases). CDR3 size: 14 residues. V was clipped by 4 bases and J by 11 bases, with 23 bases between them. Germline V gene sequence: CDR1 DFQATT, CDR2 SNEGSKA (reference sequence). CDR3 region: CSANYWDSNNEQYF. The CDR3 nucleotides are TGCAGTGCTAACTACTGGGACTCGAACAATGAGCAGTACTTC.